One sample yielded the 28 T cell receptor beta chains listed below, sequenced in a study of T cell responses to AZD1222 COVID-19 vaccine. The method was immunoSEQ multiplex PCR; TCRdb's version includes in-frame clones alone and lacks a portion of them. The sample has 130,000 to 150,000 clones, approximately 90% seen once. The material was peripheral blood, obtained on day 0 of AZD1222 vaccination. These receptor sequences come from an adult in good health.

The chain carries TRBV6-5 and TRBJ1-1; TRBD1 is a possible D gene (5 bases). Trimming left V 6 bases short and J 5 bases short, with 19 bases between. This CDR3 has 15 amino acids. Germline-derived CDR1 and CDR2 are MNHEY and SVGAGI. The CDR3 reads CASRRTQGPGTEAFF. CDR3 DNA sequence: TGTGCCAGCAGGCGGACGCAGGGCCCCGGGACTGAAGCTTTCTTT.

In this sample, this clone turned up once. The chain combines TRBV11-3 with TRBJ1-2; TRBD1 is a possible D gene (6 bases). This CDR3 is 16 amino acids long. Trimming cost V 2 bases and J 5 bases, with 18 bases left between them. In germline, CDR1 is SGHNT, CDR2 YENEEA. CDR3 residues: CASSLILGQRPYGYTF. In nucleotides, the CDR3 is TGTGCCAGCAGCTTAATCCTTGGACAGCGGCCTTATGGCTACACCTTC. The full variable domain, completed using reference TRBV11-3 and TRBJ1-2, is EAGVVQSPRYKIIEKKQPVAFWCNPISGHNTLYWYLQNLGQGPELLIRYENEEAVDDSQLPKDRFSAERLKGVDSTLKIQPAELGDSAVYLCASSLILGQRPYGYTFGSGTRLTVV.

This chain joins TRBV19 and TRBJ2-7, with 8 bases identical to TRBD2. CDR1 and CDR2 (germline): LNHDA, SQIVND (reference sequence). J was trimmed by 3 bases and V by 4 bases; bases with no gene match: 5. The CDR3 has 14 amino acids. The CDR3, as DNA: TGTGCCAGTAGTAGGGTAGCGGGAAGCTACGAGCAGTACTTC. Translated: CASSRVAGSYEQYF.

J is TRBJ1-5 and V is TRBV28; no clear D gene. CDR3 length equals 11 residues. Germline values: CDR1 MDHEN, CDR2 SYDVKM. The CDR3 is CVPGRLQPQHF. The CDR3 DNA is TGTGTCCCGGGCCGGTTACAGCCCCAGCATTTT.

The CDR3 is CAWSLGGTEAFF. The CDR3 DNA follows: TGTGCCTGGAGTCTTGGGGGCACTGAAGCTTTCTTT. The chain employs TRBV30 and TRBJ1-1, with TRBD1 as a possible D gene (5 bases). Germline CDR1 is GTSNPN and CDR2 is SVGIG (reference sequence). The CDR3 is 12 residues long. V shed 2 bases and J shed 4 bases, with 8 bases lying between them.

This chain links TRBV5-4 with TRBJ2-7; TRBD2 agrees at 12 bases. The CDR3 has 13 residues. Losses at the gene ends were 10 bases for V and 2 bases for J; bases not matched to a gene: 4. CDR1 is SGHNT and CDR2 is YYREEE in the germline V gene (reference sequence). The CDR3 DNA sequence: TGTGCCGGAGGACTAGCGGGAACCTACGAGCAGTACTTC. Protein: CAGGLAGTYEQYF.

The gene calls are TRBV2 and TRBJ1-2, with TRBD1 as a possible D gene (6 bases). The CDR3 covers 11 residues. The germline V gene has CDR1 SNHLY and CDR2 FYNNEI. Trimming removed 6 bases at V and 8 bases at J, with 10 bases between. For the CDR3, the DNA is TGTGCCAGCAGGTGGGGGGGCGGCTACACCTTC. Translation: CASRWGGGYTF.

The count of this clone is one. V is TRBV2 and J is TRBJ2-1; D is perhaps TRBD1 (5 bases). The CDR3 runs to 16 residues. Germline CDR1 and CDR2: SNHLY and FYNNEI. V lost 1 base, J lost 2 bases, and 12 bases lay in between. Here the CDR3 reads CASSEVRLGAYNEQFF. The CDR3 nucleotides read TGTGCCAGCAGTGAAGTCCGGCTAGGGGCCTACAATGAGCAGTTCTTC.

V gene TRBV19 combines with J gene TRBJ1-3, with D hard to call. From germline, CDR1 is LNHDA and CDR2 SQIVND (reference sequence). This CDR3 comprises 14 residues. V was shortened by 1 base and J by 1 base, with 5 bases between the two germline ends. CDR3 DNA sequence: TGTGCCAGTAGTATAGTGGCGTCTGGAAACACCATATATTTT. Translated, it gives CASSIVASGNTIYF.

The chain links TRBV11-3 to TRBJ2-7; D ambiguous. Germline V gene lookup returns CDR1 SGHNT and CDR2 YENEEA. Trimming took 1 base from V and 0 from J, leaving 4 bases between them. The length of the CDR3 is 13 residues. The CDR3 is CASSLAISYEQYF. The CDR3 nucleotides are TGTGCCAGCAGCTTAGCGATCTCCTACGAGCAGTACTTC.

The chain couples TRBV11-2 to TRBJ2-7; D gene uncertain. V was trimmed by 0 bases and J by 2 bases, leaving 11 bases between them. The germline CDR1 and CDR2 sequences are SGHAT and FQNNGV. The CDR3 has 15 residues. The CDR3 region is CASSLDPIAPYEQYF. Here the CDR3 DNA reads TGTGCCAGCAGCTTAGACCCAATTGCTCCCTACGAGCAGTACTTC.

This clone was picked up one time. The chain employs TRBV19 and TRBJ2-7; 8 bases are a match to TRBD1. Germline values: CDR1 LNHDA, CDR2 SQIVND (reference sequence). The CDR3 contains 14 residues. After removal of 5 bases from V and 2 bases from J, the junction contained 5 bases not matched to a gene. In DNA, the CDR3 is TGTGCCAGTAGTGGCCCGGGACAGGCCTACGAGCAGTACTTC. It yields the protein CASSGPGQAYEQYF.

The rearrangement uses TRBV5-6 and TRBJ2-5; weak D call: TRBD1 (5 bases). Germline V gives CDR1 SGHDT, CDR2 YYEEEE. Trimming cost V 5 bases and J 5 bases, with 16 bases left between them. This CDR3 is 14 amino acids long. In nucleotides, the CDR3 is TGTGCCAGCAGGACATTAGGGGATCGGGAGACCCAGTACTTC. It translates to CASRTLGDRETQYF.

The chain links TRBV14 to TRBJ1-1; D unresolved. Germline CDR1 and CDR2: SGHDN and FVKESK. The length of the CDR3 is 16 residues. With 1 base removed from V and 1 base from J, the gap between germline ends came to 13 bases. CDR3 nucleotide sequence: TGTGCCAGCAGCCAAGTTGGGTGGCGCGGGAACACTGAAGCTTTCTTT. Protein: CASSQVGWRGNTEAFF.

The chain recombines TRBV18 with TRBJ1-1; D is unresolved. CDR1 KGHSH and CDR2 LQKENI come from the germline V gene. The V end lost 3 bases, the J end lost 5 bases, and 10 bases lay between the germline ends. The CDR3 has 13 residues. CDR3 in DNA: TGTGCCAGCTCACCCTTCGGAGGAACTGAAGCTTTCTTT. Amino acids: CASSPFGGTEAFF. Combining the CDR3 with reference TRBV18 and TRBJ1-1 gives the whole variable domain NAGVMQNPRHLVRRRGQEARLRCSPMKGHSHVYWYRQLPEEGLKFMVYLQKENIIDESGMPKERFSAEFPKEGPSILRIQQVVRGDSAAYFCASSPFGGTEAFFGQGTRLTVV.

The chain is built from TRBV6-2 or TRBV6-3 and TRBJ2-1; possibly TRBD1 for D (6 bases). This CDR3 spans 15 amino acids. CDR1 MNHEY and CDR2 SVGEGT come from the germline V gene. With 6 bases removed from V and 0 bases from J, the gap between germline ends came to 12 bases. The CDR3 region has the DNA TGTGCCAGCAGCTCTGGGGGCACCTCCTACAATGAGCAGTTCTTC. Translation gives CASSSGGTSYNEQFF.

This clone has a single count. The CDR3 loop is CASSLRAAGPETQYF. For the CDR3, the DNA is TGTGCCAGCAGCTTGAGAGCGGCTGGGCCAGAGACCCAGTACTTC. This chain connects TRBV7-2 to TRBJ2-5; perhaps TRBD2 as D (5 bases). The CDR3 covers 15 residues. Trimming took 3 bases from V and 4 from J, leaving 15 bases between them. The V gene's germline CDR1 is SGHTA and CDR2 FQGNSA.

The rearrangement uses TRBV28 and TRBJ1-3; no clear D gene. The CDR3 contains 15 residues. Trimming took 4 bases from V and 3 from J, leaving 13 bases between them. Germline V gives CDR1 MDHEN, CDR2 SYDVKM. The CDR3 DNA is TGTGCCAGCAGTTACCGTACTCCCCTTGGAAACACCATATATTTT. Protein: CASSYRTPLGNTIYF.

Only one count was recorded for this clone. The chain recombines TRBV19 with TRBJ2-2; 12 bases match TRBD2. Germline CDR1 reads LNHDA; CDR2 reads SQIVND (reference sequence). This CDR3 contains 19 residues. The trim removed 4 bases at V and 4 bases at J, leaving 13 bases unmatched. The CDR3 reads CASSTPPLLAGGVTGELFF. DNA of the CDR3: TGTGCCAGTAGTACCCCCCCTCTCCTAGCGGGAGGGGTCACCGGGGAGCTGTTTTTT.

The CDR3 DNA reads as TGTGCCAGCAGCCAAGATGGGGGGCAAAGGGGAGAGACCCAGTACTTC. Protein product: CASSQDGGQRGETQYF. The V gene is TRBV7-8, the J gene TRBJ2-5, with D perhaps given as TRBD1 or TRBD2 (6 bases each). V was shortened by 5 bases and J by 4 bases, with 20 bases between the two germline ends. The CDR3 spans 16 residues. Germline values: CDR1 SGHVS, CDR2 FQNEAQ.

As DNA, the CDR3 is TGTGCCAGCAGCGTAGAGGGACCTGGGCACGAGCAGTACTTC. Its protein is CASSVEGPGHEQYF. The rearrangement links TRBV9 to TRBJ2-7, with D perhaps being TRBD1 or TRBD2 (5 bases each). The V gene lost 0 bases and the J gene lost 5 bases, with 12 bases spanning the gap. The germline gives CDR1 SGDLS, CDR2 YYNGEE. The CDR3 spans 14 residues.

V and J are TRBV4-1 and TRBJ1-1; tentatively, D is TRBD1 (5 bases). V was shortened by 2 bases and J by 1 base, with 20 bases between the two germline ends. Germline V lookup: CDR1 MGHRA, CDR2 YSYEKL. The CDR3 runs 18 residues. The CDR3 reads CASSQPTGTAKANTEAFF. CDR3 nucleotide sequence: TGCGCCAGCAGCCAACCTACCGGGACGGCTAAAGCGAACACTGAAGCTTTCTTT.

CDR3 in amino acids: CASSLEGVRNEQFF. In DNA, the CDR3 is TGTGCCAGCAGCTTAGAGGGAGTTCGTAATGAGCAGTTCTTC. The chain employs TRBV7-3 and TRBJ2-1; a weak D match, TRBD2 (5 bases). The ends were cut back, 2 bases at V and 7 bases at J, with 12 bases in the middle. The CDR3 runs 14 residues. CDR1 is SGHTA and CDR2 is FQGTGA in the germline V gene. Using reference TRBV7-3 and TRBJ2-1 for the parts outside the CDR3, the full variable domain is GAGVSQTPSNKVTEKGKYVELRCDPISGHTALYWYRQSLGQGPEFLIYFQGTGAADDSGLPNDRFFAVRPEGSVSTLKIQRTERGDSAVYLCASSLEGVRNEQFFGPGTRLTVL.

Regarding this clone: The junction does not match germline at one end; this may be a read error. CDR3 nucleotides: TGTGCTAGCAGCTTAACTAGCGGGTGGGGAGATACGCAGTATTTT. The encoded protein is CASSLTSGWGDTQYF. This chain uses TRBV7-7 with TRBJ2-3, with TRBD2 matching over 9 bases. Germline CDR1 and CDR2: SSHAT and FNYEAQ (reference sequence). The CDR3 extends over 15 amino acids. The variable domain in full, completed from reference TRBV7-7 and TRBJ2-3, reads GAGVSQSPRYKVTKRGQDVTLRCDPISSHATLYWYQQALGQGPEFLTYFNYEAQPDKSGLPSDRFSAERPEGSISTLTIQRTEQRDSAMYRCASSLTSGWGDTQYFGPGTRLTVL.

The V call is TRBV20-1, the J call TRBJ2-7, with D tentatively TRBD2 (6 bases). This CDR3 has 13 amino acids. The germline gives CDR1 DFQATT, CDR2 SNEGSKA (reference sequence). V lost 3 bases to trimming and J lost 4 bases, with 13 bases between them. DNA of the CDR3: TGCAGTGCTAGTCAATGGCGGGAATACGAGCAGTACTTC. Translation gives CSASQWREYEQYF.

This chain uses TRBV7-8 with TRBJ1-2, with TRBD1 as a possible D gene (5 bases). V lost 4 bases to trimming and J lost 8 bases, with 23 bases between them. Germline loops: CDR1 SGHVS, CDR2 FQNEAQ. This CDR3 contains 16 residues. This CDR3 reads CASSSSPADLGDGYTF. The CDR3 bases are TGTGCCAGCAGCTCTTCTCCAGCCGATCTAGGGGACGGCTACACCTTC.

The CDR3 sequence is CASSIDPGAGYTF. The CDR3, as DNA: TGTGCCAGTAGTATAGATCCGGGAGCCGGCTACACCTTC. The J gene is TRBJ1-2, the V gene TRBV19, with no clear D. Trimming shortened V by 0 bases and J by 8 bases, and 10 bases separated the two germline ends. The germline V gene has CDR1 LNHDA and CDR2 SQIVND (reference sequence). The CDR3 length is 13 residues.

The chain carries TRBV14 and TRBJ1-3; D is possibly TRBD1 (5 bases). V was shortened by 0 bases and J by 0 bases, with 18 bases between the two germline ends. The germline V gene encodes CDR1 SGHDN and CDR2 FVKESK. The CDR3 covers 19 residues. The CDR3 DNA reads TGTGCCAGCAGCCAAGAAGGGAGGACACCTCCCTTCTCTGGAAACACCATATATTTT. It codes for CASSQEGRTPPFSGNTIYF.